This passage covers 18 T cell receptor beta chains from one sample sequenced in a study of blood T cell repertoires in COVID-19. This table comes from immunoSEQ multiplex PCR, and its TCRdb copy is limited to in-frame clones, with some not included. Of about 300,000 clones listed, around 89% are singletons. Sequencing was carried out using peripheral blood. Every receptor here comes from a man younger than 35 who had recovered from COVID-19.

This clone was observed a handful of times. The chain employs TRBV18 and TRBJ1-4, with 9 bases fitting TRBD1. Germline V CDR1 and CDR2: KGHSH, LQKENI. This CDR3 comprises 16 residues. The J segment lost 6 bases and the V segment lost 5 bases, leaving 10 bases of the junction unmatched. CDR3 sequence: CASSDFGTGPYEKLFF. CDR3 in DNA: TGTGCCAGCTCAGATTTCGGGACAGGGCCTTATGAAAAACTGTTTTTT.

The genes are TRBV4-1 and TRBJ2-1; 13 positions match TRBD2. The CDR3 extends over 16 amino acids. The ends lost 5 bases at V and 6 bases at J; junction bases unmatched: 7. Germline V gene data show CDR1 as MGHRA and CDR2 as YSYEKL. CDR3 in DNA: TGCGCCAGCAGCTATACCACTAGCGGGAGGGCCAATGAGCAGTTCTTC. Residues: CASSYTTSGRANEQFF.

The CDR3 loop reads CASRPGSDSNQPQHF. The CDR3 coding sequence is TGTGCCAGCAGACCCGGGTCCGATAGCAATCAGCCCCAGCATTTT. V usage is TRBV27 and J usage is TRBJ1-5, with D unresolved. There are 15 residues in the CDR3. Germline CDR1 and CDR2: MNHEY and SMNVEV (reference sequence). V dropped 6 bases and J dropped 0 bases, with 12 bases sitting between them.

J is TRBJ2-5 and V is TRBV18; maybe TRBD2 (7 bases). The CDR3 consists of 16 residues. Trimming removed 2 bases at V and 2 bases at J, with 15 bases between. Germline CDR1 KGHSH, CDR2 LQKENI. The CDR3 DNA is TGTGCCAGCTCACCATATAGGGCGGGGGCACAAGAGACCCAGTACTTC. This codes for CASSPYRAGAQETQYF.

This clone occurred a few times. The genes are TRBV7-3 and TRBJ2-2; no firm D call. From germline, CDR1 is SGHTA and CDR2 FQGTGA. CDR3 size: 12 residues. Trimming stripped 5 bases from V and 1 base from J, with 2 bases between. The CDR3 here is CASSLNTGELFF. In DNA form, the CDR3 reads TGTGCCAGCAGCCTGAACACCGGGGAGCTGTTTTTT.

V and J are TRBV9 and TRBJ2-7, with 7 bases lining up with TRBD1. V shed 6 bases, J shed 2 bases, and the junction held 8 bases outside the gene matches. The CDR3 has 14 residues. Germline CDR1 is SGDLS and CDR2 is YYNGEE. The CDR3 sequence is CASTPGQGAYEQYF. CDR3 bases: TGTGCCAGCACCCCCGGGCAGGGGGCCTACGAGCAGTACTTC.

A word on this clone: At one boundary the junction diverges from the germline segment, which might be a read error. This chain connects TRBV24-1 to TRBJ2-1; 10 bases line up with TRBD1. The CDR3 extends over 13 amino acids. The germline V gene encodes CDR1 KGHDR and CDR2 SFDVKD. The CDR3: CATQYGQGGNRIF. For the CDR3, the DNA is TGTGCCACCCAATACGGACAGGGGGGCAATCGGATCTTC.

The V gene is TRBV5-1, the J gene TRBJ2-7, with 7 bases matching TRBD1. CDR1 and CDR2 from the germline V gene are SGHRS and YFSETQ. V shed 1 base, J shed 4 bases, and the junction held 8 bases outside the gene matches. CDR3 length: 15 amino acids. The CDR3 nucleotides read TGCGCCAGCAGCTTGCCCCCCGGGACAGCATACGAGCAGTACTTC. It encodes CASSLPPGTAYEQYF.

This chain connects TRBV6-5 to TRBJ2-7; D gene unclear. Germline loops: CDR1 MNHEY, CDR2 SVGAGI. The length of the CDR3 is 14 residues. Trimming took off 6 bases at V and 2 bases at J, with 14 bases between the two ends. The CDR3: CASSPLEAPYEQYF. The CDR3 DNA is TGTGCCAGCAGCCCGTTAGAGGCCCCCTACGAGCAGTACTTC.

The CDR3 DNA sequence: TGTGCCAGCGAGGGGGACAGGGGCCTAGCCGAGCAGTACTTC. Protein product: CASEGDRGLAEQYF. This chain links TRBV11-2 with TRBJ2-7, with 10 bases fitting TRBD1. V shed 8 bases and J 6 bases; nucleotides not matched to a gene: 10. The CDR3 covers 14 residues. Germline-derived CDR1 and CDR2 are SGHAT and FQNNGV.

The chain recombines TRBV29-1 with TRBJ2-3; 8 nucleotides align to TRBD2. This CDR3 is built from 15 residues. Germline CDR1 reads SQVTM; CDR2 reads ANQGSEA. V lost 3 bases and J lost 2; bases outside the gene matches: 7. The CDR3 reads CSVDSAGGSTDTQYF. The CDR3 nucleotides are TGCAGCGTTGACTCGGCGGGGGGCTCCACAGATACGCAGTATTTT.

The chain recombines TRBV19 with TRBJ2-2, with 7 bases that match TRBD1. Per the germline V gene, CDR1 is LNHDA and CDR2 is SQIVND (reference sequence). The V and J ends lost 7 bases and 4 bases, in that order; junction bases with no gene match: 9. The CDR3 is 15 residues long. This CDR3 is CASNSGTEVTGELFF. The CDR3, as DNA: TGTGCCAGTAACTCCGGGACAGAGGTCACCGGGGAGCTGTTTTTT.

This CDR3 reads CASSQALAGVVDTQYF. DNA of the CDR3: TGTGCCAGCAGCCAAGCCCTAGCGGGAGTGGTCGATACGCAGTATTTT. This rearrangement joins TRBV4-2 to TRBJ2-3, with 10 bases matching TRBD2. This CDR3 is 16 amino acids long. The trim removed 1 base at V and 6 bases at J, leaving 7 bases unmatched. Germline values: CDR1 LGHNA, CDR2 YNFKEQ.

As DNA, the CDR3 is TGCGCCAGCAGTGGTTTAGCGGGAGGGAGCACAGATACGCAGTATTTT. Amino acid sequence: CASSGLAGGSTDTQYF. The J gene is TRBJ2-3, the V gene TRBV10-2, with 11 bases aligning to TRBD2. Losses at the gene ends were 4 bases for V and 0 bases for J; bases not matched to a gene: 3. The germline V gene has CDR1 WSHSY and CDR2 SAAADI. The length of the CDR3 is 16 residues.

The genes are TRBV27 and TRBJ2-5; D call uncertain. Germline CDR1 reads MNHEY; CDR2 reads SMNVEV (reference sequence). The CDR3 consists of 16 residues. The V end was cut by 4 bases, the J end by 1 base, with 16 bases between. The CDR3 protein is CASSSSTTRFQETQYF. The CDR3 DNA follows: TGTGCCAGCAGTTCCTCAACGACACGGTTCCAAGAGACCCAGTACTTC.

This clone was seen more than once but under ten times. This sequence joins TRBV2 and TRBJ2-7; 7 bases fit TRBD1. V gave up 6 bases and J gave up 3 bases; unmatched junction bases: 2. Germline CDR1 reads SNHLY; CDR2 reads FYNNEI. The CDR3 has 12 residues. The CDR3 nucleotides read TGTGCCAGCAGAGGACAGGACTACGAGCAGTACTTC. Amino acid sequence: CASRGQDYEQYF.

The V and J genes are TRBV5-1 and TRBJ2-2; TRBD1 agrees at 10 bases. The CDR3 runs 14 residues. The germline V gene has CDR1 SGHRS and CDR2 YFSETQ. V gave up 6 bases and J gave up 5 bases; unmatched junction bases: 4. The CDR3 nucleotides are TGCGCCAGCACCCTGGGACAGGGGACCGGGGAGCTGTTTTTT. Translation gives CASTLGQGTGELFF.

The chain has TRBV19 and TRBJ2-1; TRBD2 aligns across 14 bases. CDR1 is LNHDA, CDR2 SQIVND, per germline (reference sequence). This CDR3 spans 17 amino acids. The trim removed 7 bases at V and 4 bases at J, leaving 9 bases unmatched. For the CDR3, the DNA is TGTGCCAGTACCTATAGCGGACTAGCGGGGGGTTACAATGAGCAGTTCTTC. This translates into CASTYSGLAGGYNEQFF.